This entry features one T cell receptor beta chain sequence. Its antigen is as yet unknown. Trimming stripped 5 bases from V and 7 bases from J, with 15 bases between. CDR3 length: 12 amino acids. Germline V gives CDR1 DFQATT, CDR2 SNEGSKA (reference sequence). The data stem from a study of response to subunit inactivated influenza vaccine. Study findings and constraints: The study's authors posited that every seasonal influenza vaccination enlists few new T cells.

TCRdb called the RT-PCR reads again in MiXCR, with one record for every CDR3 protein. The data show over 400,000 distinct CDR3 sequences, about 10% seen once. The sample consisted of PBMCs from blood, taken roughly 47 days after vaccination. The V gene is TRBV20-1, the J gene TRBJ2-7; the D gene could be TRBD1 or TRBD2 (5 bases each). The source is a man between 50 and 59 years old who received an inactivated influenza vaccine. CDR3 region: CSAFTAEGEQYF. CDR3 DNA: TGCAGTGCTTTTACGGCCGAGGGGGAGCAGTACTTC.